Below, one TCR beta chain is given with its context. The data were taken from a study of T cell changes during pregnancy in multiple sclerosis. Sequencing was performed with immunoSEQ multiplex PCR; in TCRdb, only in-frame clones are kept and a portion is missing. Of some 37,000 clones listed, more than 85% are singletons. Germline assignment: CDR1 SGHVS and CDR2 FQNEAQ. Trimming shortened V by 5 bases and J by 4 bases, and 8 bases separated the two germline ends. The CDR3 runs to 12 residues. The source material was CD8+ T cells from peripheral blood mononuclear cells, sampled after pregnancy. The sequence derives from a female donor with multiple sclerosis, enrolled in a pregnancy study. The chain is built from TRBV7-8 and TRBJ1-1; D unclear. The CDR3 bases are TGTGCCAGCAGCCCAGCGGTCACTGAAGCTTTCTTT. Amino acids: CASSPAVTEAFF.